The sequence of this T cell receptor beta chain was determined in a study of PD-1 blockade in classical Hodgkin lymphoma. Broader study findings: Patients excluded were those beginning nivolumab under 1 year after ASCT.

This clone was seen a handful of times. Its cognate antigen is unknown. Here immunoSEQ multiplex PCR was the method, and the copy in TCRdb shows in-frame clones only, minus some. This sample has about 150,000 clones, with about 81% found just once. V lost 2 bases to trimming and J lost 4 bases, with 8 bases between them. Germline CDR1 MRHNA, CDR2 SNTAGT. This CDR3 is 13 amino acids long. Exposure to brentuximab vedotin varied, and each patient had relapsed following autologous stem cell transplantation. Specimen: peripheral blood mononuclear cells (PBMCs), collected before the second cycle of nivolumab. The receptor was derived from a human donor with classical Hodgkin lymphoma. This rearrangement joins TRBV6-4 to TRBJ2-5; a weak D match, TRBD2 (5 bases). The chain's CDR3 is CASSDTEGETQYF. The DNA for the CDR3 is TGTGCCAGCAGTGACACCGAGGGAGAGACCCAGTACTTC.